This T cell receptor beta chain was obtained from a study of cytomegalovirus exposure and HLA in healthy donors. PCR amplification relied on 60 Vbeta primers (plus 13 Jbeta primers). Method: immunoSEQ multiplex PCR; TCRdb's copy keeps in-frame clones and lacks some. The profile shows more than 95,000 clones, around four fifths of them singletons. This clone was recorded only once. The length of the CDR3 is 11 residues. V lost 3 bases and J 7 bases, leaving 10 bases between the germline ends. Germline V CDR1 and CDR2: SQVTM, ANQGSEA. The chain is built from TRBV29-1 and TRBJ2-7; tentatively, D is TRBD2 (6 bases). The specimen sequenced was PBMCs. This clonotype originated in a man aged 25 to 40 in good health and CMV-seropositive. The chain's CDR3 is CSVDSGVEQYF. The DNA of the CDR3 is TGCAGCGTTGATTCGGGGGTTGAGCAGTACTTC.